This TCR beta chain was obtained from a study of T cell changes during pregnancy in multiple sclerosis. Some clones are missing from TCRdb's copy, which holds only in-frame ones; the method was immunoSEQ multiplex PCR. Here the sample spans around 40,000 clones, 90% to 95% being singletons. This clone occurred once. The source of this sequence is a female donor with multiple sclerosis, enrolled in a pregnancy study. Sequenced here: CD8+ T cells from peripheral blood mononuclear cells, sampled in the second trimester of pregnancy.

CDR3 DNA sequence: TGTGCCAGCAGCCCGACAGGGGGCGCTGAATTTAATGGCTACACCTTC. It specifies CASSPTGGAEFNGYTF. This sequence joins TRBV5-6 and TRBJ1-2; 10 nucleotides match TRBD1. CDR3 length: 16 residues. With 4 bases clipped from V and 6 bases from J, the junction kept 12 bases outside the gene matches. From germline, CDR1 is SGHDT and CDR2 YYEEEE.